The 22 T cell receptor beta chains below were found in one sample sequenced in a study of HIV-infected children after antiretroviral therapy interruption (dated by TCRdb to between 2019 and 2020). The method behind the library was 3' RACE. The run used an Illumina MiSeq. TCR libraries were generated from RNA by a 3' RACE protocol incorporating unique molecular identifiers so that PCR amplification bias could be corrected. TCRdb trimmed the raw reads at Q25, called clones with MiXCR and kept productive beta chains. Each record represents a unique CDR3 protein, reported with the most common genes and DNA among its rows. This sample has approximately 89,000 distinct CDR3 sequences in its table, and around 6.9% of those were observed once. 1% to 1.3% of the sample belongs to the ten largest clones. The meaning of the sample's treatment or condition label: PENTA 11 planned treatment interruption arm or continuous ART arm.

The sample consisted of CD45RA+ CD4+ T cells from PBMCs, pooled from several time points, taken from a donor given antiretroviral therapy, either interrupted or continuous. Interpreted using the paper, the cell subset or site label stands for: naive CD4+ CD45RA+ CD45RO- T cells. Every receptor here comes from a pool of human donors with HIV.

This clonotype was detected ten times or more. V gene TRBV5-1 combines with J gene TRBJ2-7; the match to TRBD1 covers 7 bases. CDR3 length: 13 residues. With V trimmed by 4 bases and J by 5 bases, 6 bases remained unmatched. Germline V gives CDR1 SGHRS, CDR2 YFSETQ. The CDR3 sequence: CASSVQGTHEQYF. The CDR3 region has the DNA TGCGCCAGCAGCGTACAGGGGACCCACGAGCAGTACTTC.

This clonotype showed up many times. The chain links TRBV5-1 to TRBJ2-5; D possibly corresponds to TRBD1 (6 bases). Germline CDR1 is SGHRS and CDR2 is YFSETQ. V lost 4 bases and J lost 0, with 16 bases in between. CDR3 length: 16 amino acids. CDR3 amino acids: CASSIRQALYQETQYF. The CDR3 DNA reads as TGCGCCAGCAGCATCCGACAGGCCCTTTACCAAGAGACCCAGTACTTC.

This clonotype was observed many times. The CDR3 protein is CASIINRVRTEAFF. CDR3 nucleotide sequence: TGTGCCAGCATCATCAACAGGGTCCGCACTGAAGCTTTCTTT. The chain carries TRBV12-3 or TRBV12-4 and TRBJ1-1, with D possibly TRBD1 on 6 matching bases. V dropped 7 bases and J dropped 4 bases, with 16 bases sitting between them. This CDR3 spans 14 amino acids.

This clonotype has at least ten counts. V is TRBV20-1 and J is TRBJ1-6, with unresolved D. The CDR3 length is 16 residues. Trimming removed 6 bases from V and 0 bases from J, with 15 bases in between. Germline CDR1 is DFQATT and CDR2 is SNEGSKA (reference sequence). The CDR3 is CSADRDYSSYNSPLHF. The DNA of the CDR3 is TGCAGTGCAGATCGGGATTACAGCTCCTATAATTCACCCCTCCACTTT.

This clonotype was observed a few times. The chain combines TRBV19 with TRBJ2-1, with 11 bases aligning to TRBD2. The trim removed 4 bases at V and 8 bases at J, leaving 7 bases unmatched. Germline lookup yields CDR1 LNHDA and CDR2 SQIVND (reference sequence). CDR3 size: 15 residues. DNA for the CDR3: TGTGCCAGTAGTAACCTAGCGGGGGGTATCGATGAGCAGTTCTTC. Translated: CASSNLAGGIDEQFF.

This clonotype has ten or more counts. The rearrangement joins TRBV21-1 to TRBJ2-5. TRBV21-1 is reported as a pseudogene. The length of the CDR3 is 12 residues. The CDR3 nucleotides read TGTGCCAGCAGCAAGGATACCCCGACCCAGTACTTC. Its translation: CASSKDTPTQYF.

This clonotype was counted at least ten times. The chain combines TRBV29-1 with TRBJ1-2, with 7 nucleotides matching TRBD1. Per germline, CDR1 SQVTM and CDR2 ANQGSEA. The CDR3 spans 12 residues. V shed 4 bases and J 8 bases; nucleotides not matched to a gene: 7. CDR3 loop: CSVVGRGGGYTF. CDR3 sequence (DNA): TGCAGCGTTGTAGGCAGGGGGGGCGGCTACACCTTC.

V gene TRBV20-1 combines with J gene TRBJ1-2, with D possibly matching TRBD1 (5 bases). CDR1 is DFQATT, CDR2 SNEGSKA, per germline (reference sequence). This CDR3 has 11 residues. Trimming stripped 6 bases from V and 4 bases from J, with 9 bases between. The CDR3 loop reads CSAGGVYGYTF. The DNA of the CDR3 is TGCAGTGCGGGGGGGGTCTATGGCTACACCTTC.

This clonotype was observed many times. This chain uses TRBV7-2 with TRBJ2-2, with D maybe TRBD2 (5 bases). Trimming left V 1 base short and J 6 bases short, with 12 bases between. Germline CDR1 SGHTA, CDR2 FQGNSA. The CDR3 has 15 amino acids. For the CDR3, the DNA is TGTGCCAGCAGCTTAGGGGCTAGGGAGCCCGGGGAGCTGTTTTTT. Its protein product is CASSLGAREPGELFF. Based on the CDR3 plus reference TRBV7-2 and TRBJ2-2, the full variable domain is GAGVSQSPSNKVTEKGKDVELRCDPISGHTALYWYRQSLGQGLEFLIYFQGNSAPDKSGLPSDRFSAERTGGSVSTLTIQRTQQEDSAVYLCASSLGAREPGELFFGEGSRLTVL.

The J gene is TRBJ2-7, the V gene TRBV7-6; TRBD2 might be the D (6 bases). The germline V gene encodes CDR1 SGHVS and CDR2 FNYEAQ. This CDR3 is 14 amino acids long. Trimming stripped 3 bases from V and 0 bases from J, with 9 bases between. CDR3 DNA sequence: TGTGCCAGCAGCTTTTCGGGGGTCTCCTACGAGCAGTACTTC. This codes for CASSFSGVSYEQYF.

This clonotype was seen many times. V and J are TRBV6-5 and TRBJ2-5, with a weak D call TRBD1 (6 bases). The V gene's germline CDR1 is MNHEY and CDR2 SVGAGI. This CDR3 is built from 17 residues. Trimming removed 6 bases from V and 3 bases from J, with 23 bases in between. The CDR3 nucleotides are TGTGCCAGCAGGGTCATTTCTCTCACAGGGCCGGAAGAGACCCAGTACTTC. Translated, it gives CASRVISLTGPEETQYF.

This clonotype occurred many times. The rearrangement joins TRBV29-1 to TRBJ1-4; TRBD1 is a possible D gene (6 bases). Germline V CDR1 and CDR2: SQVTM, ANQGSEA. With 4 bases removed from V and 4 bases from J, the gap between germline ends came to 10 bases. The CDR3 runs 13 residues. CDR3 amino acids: CSVVTGSNEKLFF. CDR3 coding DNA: TGCAGCGTTGTAACAGGGAGTAATGAAAAACTGTTTTTT. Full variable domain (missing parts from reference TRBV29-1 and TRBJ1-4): SAVISQKPSRDICQRGTSLTIQCQVDSQVTMMFWYRQQPGQSLTLIATANQGSEATYESGFVIDKFPISRPNLTFSTLTVSNMSPEDSSIYLCSVVTGSNEKLFFGSGTQLSVL.

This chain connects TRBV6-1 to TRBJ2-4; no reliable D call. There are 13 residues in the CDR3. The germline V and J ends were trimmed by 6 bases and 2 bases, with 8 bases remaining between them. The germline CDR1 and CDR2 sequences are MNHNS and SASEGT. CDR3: CASSSNPKNIQYF. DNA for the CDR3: TGTGCCAGCAGCAGTAACCCCAAAAACATTCAGTACTTC.

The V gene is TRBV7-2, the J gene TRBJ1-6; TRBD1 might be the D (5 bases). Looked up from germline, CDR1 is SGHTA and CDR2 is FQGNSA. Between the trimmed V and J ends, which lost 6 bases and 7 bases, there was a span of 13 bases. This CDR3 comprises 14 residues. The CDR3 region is CASRFQGENSPLHF. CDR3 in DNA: TGTGCCAGCAGATTTCAGGGCGAGAATTCACCCCTCCACTTT.

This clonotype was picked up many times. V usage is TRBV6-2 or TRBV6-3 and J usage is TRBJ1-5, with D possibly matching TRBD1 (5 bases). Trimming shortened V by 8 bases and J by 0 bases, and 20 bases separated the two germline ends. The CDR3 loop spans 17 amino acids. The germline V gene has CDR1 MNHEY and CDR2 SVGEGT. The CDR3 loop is CASASRDYFYSNQPQHF. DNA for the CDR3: TGTGCCAGCGCCAGCAGGGACTACTTTTATAGCAATCAGCCCCAGCATTTT.

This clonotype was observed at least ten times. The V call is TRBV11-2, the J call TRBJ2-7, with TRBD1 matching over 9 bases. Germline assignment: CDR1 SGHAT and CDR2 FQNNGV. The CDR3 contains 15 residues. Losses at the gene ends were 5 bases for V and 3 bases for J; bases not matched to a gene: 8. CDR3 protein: CASSNTGQGLYEQYF. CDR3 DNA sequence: TGTGCCAGCAGCAATACGGGACAGGGTCTCTACGAGCAGTACTTC.

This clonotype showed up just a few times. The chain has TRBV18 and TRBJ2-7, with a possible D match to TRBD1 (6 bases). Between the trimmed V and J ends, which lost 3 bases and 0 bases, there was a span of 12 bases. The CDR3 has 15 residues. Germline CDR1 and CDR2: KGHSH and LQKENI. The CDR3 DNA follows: TGTGCCAGCTCACCGAATACAGGGACCTCCTACGAGCAGTACTTC. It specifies CASSPNTGTSYEQYF. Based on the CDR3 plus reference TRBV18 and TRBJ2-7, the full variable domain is NAGVMQNPRHLVRRRGQEARLRCSPMKGHSHVYWYRQLPEEGLKFMVYLQKENIIDESGMPKERFSAEFPKEGPSILRIQQVVRGDSAAYFCASSPNTGTSYEQYFGPGTRLTVT.

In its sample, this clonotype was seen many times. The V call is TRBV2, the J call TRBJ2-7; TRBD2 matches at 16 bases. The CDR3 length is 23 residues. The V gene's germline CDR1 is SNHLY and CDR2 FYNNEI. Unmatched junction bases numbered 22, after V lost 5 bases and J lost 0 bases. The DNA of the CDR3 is TGTGCCAGCAGTCTCCCCCCGGGACTAGCGGGAGGGCCTCCCCTGGAAAGCTCCTACGAGCAGTACTTC. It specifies CASSLPPGLAGGPPLESSYEQYF.

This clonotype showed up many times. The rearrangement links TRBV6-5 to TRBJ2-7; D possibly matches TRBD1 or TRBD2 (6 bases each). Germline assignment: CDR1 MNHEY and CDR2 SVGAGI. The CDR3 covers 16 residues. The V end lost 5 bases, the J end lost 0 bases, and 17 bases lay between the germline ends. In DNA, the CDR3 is TGTGCCAGCAGTCGATACCCGGGGGCCCCCTCCTACGAGCAGTACTTC. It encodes CASSRYPGAPSYEQYF.

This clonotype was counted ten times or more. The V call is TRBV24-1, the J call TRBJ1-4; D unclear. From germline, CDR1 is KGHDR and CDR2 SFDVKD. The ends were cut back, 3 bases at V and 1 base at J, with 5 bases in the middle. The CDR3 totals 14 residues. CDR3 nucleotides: TGTGCCACCAGTGATCGGGGAACTAATGAAAAACTGTTTTTT. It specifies CATSDRGTNEKLFF.

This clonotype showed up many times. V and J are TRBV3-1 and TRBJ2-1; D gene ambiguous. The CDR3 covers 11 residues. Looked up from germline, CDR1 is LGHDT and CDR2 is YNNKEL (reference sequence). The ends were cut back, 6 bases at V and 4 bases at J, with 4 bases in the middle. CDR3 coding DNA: TGTGCCAGCAGTCTTTACAATGAGCAGTTCTTC. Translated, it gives CASSLYNEQFF.

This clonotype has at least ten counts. The CDR3 DNA follows: TGTGCCAGCAGCCCTCACCCGGGACAGGGCTACTTACACGTCCTGACTTTC. Translating it yields CASSPHPGQGYLHVLTF. The rearrangement links TRBV14 to TRBJ2-6, with 9 positions matching TRBD1. The CDR3 is 17 residues long. Germline CDR1 reads SGHDN; CDR2 reads FVKESK. Unmatched junction bases numbered 15, after V lost 4 bases and J lost 11 bases.